These T cell receptor beta chains were read from a single sample in a study of molecular identifiers for immune sequencing clone quantification. Via MiXCR, TCRdb re-called the PCR reads, giving one row per CDR3 protein. Of around 89,000 distinct CDR3 sequences listed, around a fifth were seen once; the top ten hold around 0.88%. Material for sequencing was naive CD8+ T cells from blood, with Jurkat cell RNA spiked in. These receptor sequences come from a human donor in good health. Some libraries in this study had Jurkat cell RNA spiked in. CDR3s include the opening cysteine and the closing phenylalanine or tryptophan. Each record gives: V gene, J gene, clone size, D gene, CDR3 protein, CDR3 DNA. D genes are given only for firm matches. For some rows the clone size is stated as once, few or many, or as a class when expanded; others skip it.

v_call: TRBV5-1
j_call: TRBJ2-7
clone_size: many
d_call: -
cdr3_aa: CASSPPGSPYEQYF
cdr3_nt: TGCGCCAGCAGCCCGCCCGGCAGTCCCTACGAGCAGTACTTC

v_call: TRBV13
j_call: TRBJ2-1
clone_size: many
d_call: -
cdr3_aa: CASSSRTATFTYGQFF
cdr3_nt: TGTGCCAGCAGCTCCCGGACAGCCACCTTTACATATGGGCAGTTCTTC

v_call: TRBV19
j_call: TRBJ2-3
clone_size: many
d_call: -
cdr3_aa: CASSATGTDTQYF
cdr3_nt: TGTGCCAGTAGTGCGACTGGCACAGATACGCAGTATTTT

v_call: TRBV6-5
j_call: TRBJ2-7
clone_size: -
d_call: -
cdr3_aa: CASSYPGYEQYF
cdr3_nt: TGTGCCAGCAGTTACCCGGGCTACGAGCAGTACTTC

v_call: TRBV5-5
j_call: TRBJ2-2
clone_size: many
d_call: TRBD1
cdr3_aa: CASSPNRDRGPRTGELFF
cdr3_nt: TGTGCCAGCAGCCCAAACCGGGACAGGGGGCCGAGGACCGGGGAGCTGTTTTTT

v_call: TRBV28
j_call: TRBJ2-4
clone_size: many
d_call: TRBD1
cdr3_aa: CASSPRDRGSIQYF
cdr3_nt: TGTGCCAGCAGTCCCAGGGACAGAGGGAGCATTCAGTACTTC

v_call: TRBV5-1
j_call: TRBJ2-1
clone_size: many
d_call: -
cdr3_aa: CASSLGPGSGEQFF
cdr3_nt: TGCGCCAGCAGCTTGGGGCCAGGGAGTGGTGAGCAGTTCTTC

v_call: TRBV7-9
j_call: TRBJ2-7
clone_size: many
d_call: -
cdr3_aa: CASSPPGVAYEQYF
cdr3_nt: TGTGCCAGCAGCCCCCCCGGGGTAGCTTACGAGCAGTACTTC

v_call: TRBV4-3
j_call: TRBJ1-1
clone_size: many
d_call: -
cdr3_aa: CASSQVSGRGNTEAFF
cdr3_nt: TGCGCCAGCAGCCAAGTGTCAGGACGGGGGAACACTGAAGCTTTCTTT

v_call: TRBV20-1
j_call: TRBJ2-7
clone_size: many
d_call: -
cdr3_aa: CSAKGSNSYEQYF
cdr3_nt: TGCAGTGCAAAAGGGTCAAACTCCTACGAGCAGTACTTC

v_call: TRBV5-1
j_call: TRBJ1-6
clone_size: many
d_call: -
cdr3_aa: CASSLNYRANSPLHF
cdr3_nt: TGCGCCAGCAGCTTGAATTACAGGGCGAATTCACCCCTCCACTTT

v_call: TRBV7-9
j_call: TRBJ1-5
clone_size: many
d_call: TRBD1
cdr3_aa: CASSLTGTGRSYSNQPQHF
cdr3_nt: TGTGCCAGCAGCTTAACTGGGACAGGGCGGTCTTATAGCAATCAGCCCCAGCATTTT

v_call: TRBV13
j_call: TRBJ2-7
clone_size: many
d_call: -
cdr3_aa: CASSLAQNEQYF
cdr3_nt: TGTGCCAGCAGCTTAGCGCAGAACGAGCAGTACTTC

v_call: TRBV16
j_call: TRBJ1-2
clone_size: few
d_call: -
cdr3_aa: CASSQWRGNYGYTF
cdr3_nt: TGTGCCAGCAGCCAATGGCGGGGAAACTATGGCTACACCTTC

v_call: TRBV7-9
j_call: TRBJ2-3
clone_size: -
d_call: TRBD2
cdr3_aa: CASSSSSGGGDTQYF
cdr3_nt: TGTGCCAGCAGCTCTTCTAGCGGGGGCGGGGATACGCAGTATTTT

v_call: TRBV6-2/TRBV6-3
j_call: TRBJ2-7
clone_size: -
d_call: -
cdr3_aa: CASSYSVGGGPYEQYF
cdr3_nt: TGTGCCAGCAGTTACTCGGTTGGAGGGGGCCCCTACGAGCAGTACTTC